This T cell receptor (beta chain) was captured in a study of quantifying T cell responses using KT2 cells. Background on the study: TCR alpha and beta constant-region primers primed reverse transcription of RNA. Under optimum conditions, T4 ligation efficiency was estimated at more than 8%. A predetermined fluorescence threshold ended the second PCR, run as a qPCR. Study-wide findings and caveats: Very high KT2 spike-in numbers caused saturation in KT2 sequence detection.

The CDR3 has 13 residues. Deletions cut 3 bases from V and 4 bases from J, with 8 bases between. Germline CDR1 LGHDT, CDR2 YNNKEL (reference sequence). A single-stranded UMI oligo with SP2 sequence was ligated to cDNA 3' ends. An equimolar mix of RC1.1 and RC1.2 primed the beta chain across TRBC1 and TRBC2. TCRdb re-called the UMI-ligation and nested PCR reads with MiXCR, one entry per CDR3 protein. Among 50,000 to 70,000 distinct CDR3 sequences listed, roughly 12% were seen once. KT2 cells were mixed with fixed PBMC numbers at varying ratios. Concerning this clonotype: The antigen remains unidentified.

The sequence was collected from a human donor. This chain uses TRBV3-1 with TRBJ2-3; D is undetermined. The sample consisted of PBMCs spiked with cells of the T cell clone KT2. The CDR3 protein is CASSQDNPDTQYF. The CDR3 DNA reads as TGTGCCAGCAGCCAGGATAACCCAGATACGCAGTATTTT.